Following are 6 T cell receptor beta chains from one sample sequenced in a study of T cells in Graves' hyperthyroidism and ophthalmopathy. RNA transcripts provided the source from which TCR beta CDR3 regions were amplified. HTBI primers were employed in a first-round RT-PCR of the TCR CDR3. TCRdb used MiXCR to reprocess the multiplex PCR reads, holding one entry per CDR3 protein. This table has fewer than 350,000 distinct CDR3 sequences, around a sixth appearing once. Sequencing input: blood. These receptors originate from a woman between 40 and 50 years old with Graves' ophthalmopathy.

This clonotype has at least ten counts. The chain couples TRBV29-1 to TRBJ1-2; D is undetermined. The CDR3 length is 12 residues. Trimming shortened V by 6 bases and J by 4 bases, and 12 bases separated the two germline ends. The germline V gene has CDR1 SQVTM and CDR2 ANQGSEA. The CDR3 DNA sequence: TGCAGCGTGGCTGGAACTAGCTATGGCTACACCTTC. This translates into CSVAGTSYGYTF.

This clonotype was counted at least ten times. This chain links TRBV13 with TRBJ2-2; maybe TRBD2 (6 bases). Germline V lookup: CDR1 PRHDT, CDR2 FYEKMQ (reference sequence). The germline V and J ends were trimmed by 7 bases and 2 bases, with 20 bases remaining between them. The CDR3 covers 17 residues. CDR3 sequence: CASTTKTGSYNTGELFF. CDR3 coding DNA: TGTGCCAGCACCACTAAGACCGGGAGTTATAACACCGGGGAGCTGTTTTTT. Looking up the rest from reference TRBV13 and TRBJ2-2 gives the full variable domain: AAGVIQSPRHLIKEKRETATLKCYPIPRHDTVYWYQQGPGQDPQFLISFYEKMQSDKGSIPDRFSAQQFSDYHSELNMSSLELGDSALYFCASTTKTGSYNTGELFFGEGSRLTVL.

Ten or more counts support this clonotype. This chain uses TRBV6-4 with TRBJ1-3; TRBD1 agrees at 7 bases. J was trimmed by 0 bases and V by 7 bases; bases with no gene match: 15. The germline V gene has CDR1 MRHNA and CDR2 SNTAGT. The CDR3 sequence is 18 residues long. CDR3 residues: CASTLSRGLRFSGNTIYF. Here the CDR3 DNA reads TGTGCCAGCACATTGTCAAGGGGGCTTCGATTCTCTGGAAACACCATATATTTT.

This clonotype came up many times. The V gene is TRBV6-1, the J gene TRBJ2-7, with D perhaps being TRBD1 or TRBD2 (5 bases each). The CDR3 totals 12 residues. Germline loops: CDR1 MNHNS, CDR2 SASEGT. Trimming removed 6 bases from V and 3 bases from J, with 9 bases in between. DNA for the CDR3: TGTGCCAGCAGCACGAGGGGCTACGAGCAGTACTTC. Encoded protein: CASSTRGYEQYF.

The V and J genes are TRBV11-2 and TRBJ1-1; a weak D match, TRBD1 (5 bases). Trimming cost V 6 bases and J 0 bases, with 11 bases left between them. The germline V gene encodes CDR1 SGHAT and CDR2 FQNNGV. The CDR3 is 14 residues long. The CDR3 nucleotides are TGTGCCAGCAGATCGGACACCATGAACACTGAAGCTTTCTTT. This encodes CASRSDTMNTEAFF.

The sample holds many counts of this clonotype. The chain carries TRBV29-1 and TRBJ2-2; 8 bases align to TRBD1. CDR3 length equals 14 residues. From germline, CDR1 is SQVTM and CDR2 ANQGSEA. The CDR3 DNA is TGCAGTGCCTCTGTGACAGGGGACACCGGGGAGCTGTTTTTT. Its translation: CSASVTGDTGELFF.